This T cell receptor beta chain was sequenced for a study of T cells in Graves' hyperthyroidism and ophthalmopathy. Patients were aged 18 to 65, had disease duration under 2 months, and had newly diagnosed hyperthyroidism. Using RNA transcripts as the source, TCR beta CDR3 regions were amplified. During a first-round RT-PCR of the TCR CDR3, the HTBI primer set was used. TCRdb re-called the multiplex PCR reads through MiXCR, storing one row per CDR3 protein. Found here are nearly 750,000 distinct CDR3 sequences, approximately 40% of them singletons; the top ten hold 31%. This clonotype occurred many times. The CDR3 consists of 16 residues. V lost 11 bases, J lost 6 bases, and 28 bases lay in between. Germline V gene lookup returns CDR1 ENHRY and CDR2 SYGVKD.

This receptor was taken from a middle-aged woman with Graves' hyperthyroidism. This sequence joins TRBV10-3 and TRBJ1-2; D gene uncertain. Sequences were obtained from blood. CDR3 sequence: CAPRGRAITVENGYTF. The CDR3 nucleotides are TGTGCCCCTCGAGGTCGGGCTATCACGGTTGAAAATGGCTACACCTTC.